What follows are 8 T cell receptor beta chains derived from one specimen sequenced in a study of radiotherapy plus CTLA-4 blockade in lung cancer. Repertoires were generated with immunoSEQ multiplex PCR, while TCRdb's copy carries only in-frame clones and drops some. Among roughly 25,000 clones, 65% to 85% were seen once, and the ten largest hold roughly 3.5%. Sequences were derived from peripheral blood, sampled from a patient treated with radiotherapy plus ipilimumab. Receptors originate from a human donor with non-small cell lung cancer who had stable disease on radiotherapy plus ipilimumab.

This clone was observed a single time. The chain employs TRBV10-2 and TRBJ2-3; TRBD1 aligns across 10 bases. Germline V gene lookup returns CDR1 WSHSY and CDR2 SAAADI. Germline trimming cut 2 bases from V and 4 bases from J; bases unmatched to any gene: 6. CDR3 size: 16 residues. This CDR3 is CASSEQTGGGSDTQYF. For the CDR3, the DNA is TGCGCCAGCAGTGAGCAGACAGGGGGCGGGTCAGATACGCAGTATTTT.

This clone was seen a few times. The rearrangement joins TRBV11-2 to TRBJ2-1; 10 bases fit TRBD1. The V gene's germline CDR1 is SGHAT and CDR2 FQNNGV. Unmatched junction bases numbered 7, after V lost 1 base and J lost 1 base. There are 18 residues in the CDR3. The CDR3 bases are TGTGCCAGCAGCTTAGGATGGTGGGACAGGGGTTCCTACAATGAGCAGTTCTTC. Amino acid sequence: CASSLGWWDRGSYNEQFF.

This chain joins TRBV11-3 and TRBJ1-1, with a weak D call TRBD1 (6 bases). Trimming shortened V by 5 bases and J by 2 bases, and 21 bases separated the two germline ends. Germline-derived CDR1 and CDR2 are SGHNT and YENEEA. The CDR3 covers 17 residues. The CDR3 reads CASSARGGNRDNTEAFF. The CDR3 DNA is TGTGCCAGCAGCGCCCGCGGGGGGAACAGGGATAACACTGAAGCTTTCTTT.

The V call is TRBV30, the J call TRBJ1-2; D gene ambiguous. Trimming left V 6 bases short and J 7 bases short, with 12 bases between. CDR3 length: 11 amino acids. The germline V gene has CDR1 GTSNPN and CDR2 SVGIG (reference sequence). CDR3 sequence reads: CACGPPPGYTF. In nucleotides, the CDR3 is TGTGCCTGCGGGCCGCCTCCTGGCTACACCTTC.

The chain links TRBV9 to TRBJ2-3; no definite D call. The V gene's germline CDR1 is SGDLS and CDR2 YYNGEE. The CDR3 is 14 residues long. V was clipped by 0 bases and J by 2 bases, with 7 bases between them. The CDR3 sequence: CASSVERHTDTQYF. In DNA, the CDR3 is TGTGCCAGCAGCGTAGAAAGACACACAGATACGCAGTATTTT.

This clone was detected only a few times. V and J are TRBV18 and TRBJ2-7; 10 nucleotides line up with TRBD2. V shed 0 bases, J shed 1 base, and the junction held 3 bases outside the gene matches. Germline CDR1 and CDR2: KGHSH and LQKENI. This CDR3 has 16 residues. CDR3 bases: TGTGCCAGCTCACCACCCCTAGCGGGGGTATCCTACGAGCAGTACTTC. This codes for CASSPPLAGVSYEQYF.

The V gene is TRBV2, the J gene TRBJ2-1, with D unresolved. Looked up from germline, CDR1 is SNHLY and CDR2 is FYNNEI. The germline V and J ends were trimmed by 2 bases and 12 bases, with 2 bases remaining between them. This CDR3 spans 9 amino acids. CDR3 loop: CASSERQFF. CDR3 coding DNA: TGTGCCAGCAGTGAACGGCAGTTCTTC. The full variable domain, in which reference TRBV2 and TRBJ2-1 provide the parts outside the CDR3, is EPEVTQTPSHQVTQMGQEVILRCVPISNHLYFYWYRQILGQKVEFLVSFYNNEISEKSEIFDDQFSVERPDGSNFTLKIRSTKLEDSAMYFCASSERQFFGPGTRLTVL.

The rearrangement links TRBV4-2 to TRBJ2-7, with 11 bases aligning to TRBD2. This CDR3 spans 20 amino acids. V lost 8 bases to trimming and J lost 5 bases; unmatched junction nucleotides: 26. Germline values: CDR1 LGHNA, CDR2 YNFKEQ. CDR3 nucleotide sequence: TGTGCCAGCGCAGTCTCTAATTTTGGTAGCGGGAGGGCCCCCCTCAACGAGCAGTACTTC. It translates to CASAVSNFGSGRAPLNEQYF.